This T cell receptor (beta chain) was sequenced for a study of lymphopenia after photon versus proton radiotherapy (dated by TCRdb to the late 2010s). For context, the study as a whole: The study compared the immunological effects of photon versus proton radiation therapy in patients with gastrointestinal tumors who developed high-grade lymphopenia. A cohort of around 21 patients with gastrointestinal tumors who received either photon or proton therapy and subsequently developed lymphopenia was included. The goal of the study was to characterize the differences between the two radiation modalities in how they affect the immune system. Paper-wide results and their limitations: Across the cohort, among patients who died, a greater drop in TCR diversity after the nadir was inversely correlated with overall survival time. Once the lymphocyte count had reached its nadir, the repertoires of photon-treated patients showed oligoclonal expansion, particularly of CD8+ Temra cells, and this expansion drove the decline in diversity. The survival association was assessed only in patients who died, and the authors presented better survival with proton therapy as a possibility rather than a demonstrated result. Proton-treated patients stayed relatively stable during treatment, while photon-treated patients lost naive T cells and TCR diversity and gained effector/memory populations.

Receptors were amplified or captured by the immunoSEQ multiplex PCR assay. T cell repertoires were profiled with deep sequencing of rearranged TCR beta loci together with multiparametric flow cytometry. TCRdb limited this immuneACCESS table to in-frame rearrangements with V and J called. A share of clones is missing; checked studies link under half to unresolved V genes, and the rest is unexplained. The sample table shows 20,000 to 25,000 clones, and 85% are seen once. Of the sample, around a sixth falls within the top ten clones. This clone was seen once. Its binding antigen is unknown. Base qualities were left out, and no much larger clone turns up one base away. The germline V gene encodes CDR1 ENHRY and CDR2 SYGVKD. Clipping removes 6 bases from V and 4 bases from J, with 6 as the unmatched junction base count. Including the terminal cysteine and phenylalanine, the CDR3 comprises 14 residues. Of all the DNA, just the CDR3 is kept, 42 bases in frame from base 1.

This receptor was identified in a man in his 60s with pancreatic cancer. This sequence uses TRBV10-3 and TRBJ2-5; 9 of the junction bases match TRBD1. The material sequenced was peripheral blood, taken from a patient treated with photon-based radiotherapy. The DNA reads TGTGCCATCAGCACGGGACAGGGATTAGAGACCCAGTACTTC. Its protein is CAISTGQGLETQYF.